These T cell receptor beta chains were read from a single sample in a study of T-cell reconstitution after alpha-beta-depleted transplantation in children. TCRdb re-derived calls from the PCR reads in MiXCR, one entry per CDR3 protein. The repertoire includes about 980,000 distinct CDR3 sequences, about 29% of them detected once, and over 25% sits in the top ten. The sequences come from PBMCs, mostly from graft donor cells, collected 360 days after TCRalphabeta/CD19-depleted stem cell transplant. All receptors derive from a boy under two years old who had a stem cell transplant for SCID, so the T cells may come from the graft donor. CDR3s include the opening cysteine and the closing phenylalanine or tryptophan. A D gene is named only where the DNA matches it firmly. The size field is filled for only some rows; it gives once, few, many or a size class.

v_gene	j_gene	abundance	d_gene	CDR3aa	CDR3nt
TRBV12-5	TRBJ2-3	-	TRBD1	CASGLATDRVEDTQYF	TGTGCTAGTGGTCTCGCCACCGACAGGGTAGAAGATACGCAGTATTTT
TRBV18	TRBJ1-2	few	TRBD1	CASSPPRPGTGGNGYTF	TGTGCCAGCTCACCACCGCGCCCTGGGACAGGGGGCAATGGCTACACCTTC
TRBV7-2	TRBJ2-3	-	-	CASSLELGVSTDTQYF	TGTGCCAGCAGCTTAGAGCTTGGAGTTAGCACAGATACGCAGTATTTT
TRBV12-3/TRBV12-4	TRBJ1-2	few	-	CASSPTGSYGYTF	TGTGCCAGCAGTCCCACCGGGAGCTATGGCTACACCTTC
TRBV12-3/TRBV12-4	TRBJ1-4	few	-	CASSPGGEKLFF	TGTGCCAGCAGCCCCGGAGGTGAAAAACTGTTTTTT
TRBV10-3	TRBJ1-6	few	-	CAISESTGGANSPLHF	TGTGCCATCAGTGAGTCGACGGGAGGGGCAAATTCACCCCTCCACTTT
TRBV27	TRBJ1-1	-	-	CASIWGAEAFF	TGTGCCAGCATTTGGGGGGCTGAAGCTTTCTTT
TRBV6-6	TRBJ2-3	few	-	CASSLTHRDTQYF	TGTGCCAGCAGTCTAACGCATCGAGATACGCAGTATTTT
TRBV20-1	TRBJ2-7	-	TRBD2	CSARAGGREQYF	TGCAGTGCTAGAGCGGGGGGGCGCGAGCAGTACTTC
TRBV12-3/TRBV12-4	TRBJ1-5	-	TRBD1	CASRSRQGRNQPQHF	TGTGCCAGCAGATCCAGACAGGGTAGGAATCAGCCCCAGCATTTT
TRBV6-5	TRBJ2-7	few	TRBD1	CASSWGTVYEQYF	TGTGCCAGCAGTTGGGGGACAGTCTACGAGCAGTACTTC